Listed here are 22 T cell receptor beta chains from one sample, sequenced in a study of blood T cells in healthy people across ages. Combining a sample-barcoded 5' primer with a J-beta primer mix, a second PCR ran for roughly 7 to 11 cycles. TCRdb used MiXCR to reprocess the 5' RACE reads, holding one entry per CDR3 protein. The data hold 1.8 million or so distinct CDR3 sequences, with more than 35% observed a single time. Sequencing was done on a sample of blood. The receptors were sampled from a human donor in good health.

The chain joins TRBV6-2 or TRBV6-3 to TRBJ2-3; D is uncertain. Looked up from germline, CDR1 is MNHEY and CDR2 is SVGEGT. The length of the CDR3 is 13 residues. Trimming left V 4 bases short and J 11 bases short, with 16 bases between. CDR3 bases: TGTGCCAGCAGTTCACCCGCCCCCTACGAGCAGTATTTT. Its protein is CASSSPAPYEQYF.

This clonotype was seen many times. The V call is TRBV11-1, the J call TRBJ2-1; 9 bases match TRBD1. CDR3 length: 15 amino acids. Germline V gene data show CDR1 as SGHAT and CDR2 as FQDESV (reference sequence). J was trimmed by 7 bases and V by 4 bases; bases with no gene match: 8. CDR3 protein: CASSSTGGAVNEQFF. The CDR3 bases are TGTGCCAGCAGCTCAACAGGGGGCGCGGTGAATGAGCAGTTCTTC.

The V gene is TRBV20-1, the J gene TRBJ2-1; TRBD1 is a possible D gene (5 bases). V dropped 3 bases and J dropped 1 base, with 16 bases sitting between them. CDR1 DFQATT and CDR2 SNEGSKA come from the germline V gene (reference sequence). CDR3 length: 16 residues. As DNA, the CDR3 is TGCAGTGCTAGCCAGCAGGGTGAATCGTCCTACAATGAGCAGTTCTTC. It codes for CSASQQGESSYNEQFF.

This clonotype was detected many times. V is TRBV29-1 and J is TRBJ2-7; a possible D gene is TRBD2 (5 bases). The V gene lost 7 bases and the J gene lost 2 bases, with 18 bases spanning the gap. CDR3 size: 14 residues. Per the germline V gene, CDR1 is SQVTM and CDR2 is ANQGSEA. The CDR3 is CSAEIGGSTYEQYF. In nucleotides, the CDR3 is TGCAGCGCAGAGATCGGCGGGTCAACCTACGAGCAGTACTTC.

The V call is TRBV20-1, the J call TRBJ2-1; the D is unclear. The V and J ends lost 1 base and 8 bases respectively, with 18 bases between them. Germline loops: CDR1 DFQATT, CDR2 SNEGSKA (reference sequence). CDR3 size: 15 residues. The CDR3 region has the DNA TGCAGTGCTAGAGCCGACGGACCGGTGGGCGATGAGCAGTTCTTC. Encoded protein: CSARADGPVGDEQFF.

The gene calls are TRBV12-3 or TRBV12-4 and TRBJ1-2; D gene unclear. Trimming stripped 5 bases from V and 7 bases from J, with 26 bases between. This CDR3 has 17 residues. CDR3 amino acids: CASSTVMLLGSEAGYTF. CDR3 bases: TGTGCCAGCAGTACGGTTATGTTATTGGGGTCAGAGGCTGGCTACACCTTC.

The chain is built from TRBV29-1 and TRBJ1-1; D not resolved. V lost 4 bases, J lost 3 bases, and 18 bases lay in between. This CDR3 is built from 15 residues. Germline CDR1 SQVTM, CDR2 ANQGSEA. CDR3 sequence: CSVGGGEAHYTEAFF. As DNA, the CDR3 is TGCAGCGTTGGAGGTGGGGAGGCCCATTACACTGAAGCTTTCTTT.

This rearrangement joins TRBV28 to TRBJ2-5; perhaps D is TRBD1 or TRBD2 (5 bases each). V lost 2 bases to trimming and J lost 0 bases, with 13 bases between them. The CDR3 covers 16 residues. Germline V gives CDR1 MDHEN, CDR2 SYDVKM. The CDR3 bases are TGTGCCAGCAGTTTAACCGGGGCTTCCGACCAAGAGACCCAGTACTTC. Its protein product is CASSLTGASDQETQYF.

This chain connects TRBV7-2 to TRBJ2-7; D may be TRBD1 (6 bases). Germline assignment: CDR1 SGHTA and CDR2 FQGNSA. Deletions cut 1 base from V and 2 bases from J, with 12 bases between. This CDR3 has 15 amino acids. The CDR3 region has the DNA TGTGCCAGCAGCTTAGACTTGAGGACAGCCTACGAGCAGTACTTC. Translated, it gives CASSLDLRTAYEQYF.

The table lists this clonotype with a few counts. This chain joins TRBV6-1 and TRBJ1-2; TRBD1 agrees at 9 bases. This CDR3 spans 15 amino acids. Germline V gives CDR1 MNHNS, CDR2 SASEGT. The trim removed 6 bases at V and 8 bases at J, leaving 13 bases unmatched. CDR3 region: CASRNPGQGNLGYTF. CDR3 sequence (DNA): TGTGCCAGCAGGAACCCGGGACAGGGCAATTTAGGCTACACCTTC.

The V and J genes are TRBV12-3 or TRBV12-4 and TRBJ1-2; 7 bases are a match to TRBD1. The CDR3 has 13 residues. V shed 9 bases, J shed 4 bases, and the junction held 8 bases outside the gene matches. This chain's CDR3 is CASSEGGGYGYTF. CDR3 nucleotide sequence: TGTGCCAGTAGCGAAGGGGGCGGCTATGGCTACACCTTC.

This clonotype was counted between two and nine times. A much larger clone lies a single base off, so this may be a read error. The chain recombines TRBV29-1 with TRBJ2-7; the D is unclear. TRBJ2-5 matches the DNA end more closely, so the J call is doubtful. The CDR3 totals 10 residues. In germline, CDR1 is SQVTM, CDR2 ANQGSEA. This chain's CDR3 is CSVGFGTQYF. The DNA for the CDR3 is TGCAGCGTTGGGTTTGGGACCCAGTACTTC.

The DNA of the CDR3 is TGTGCCAGCAGCCTCCTGGGGCCCTCGACTGAGACAGGTTCACCCCTCCACTTT. It translates to CASSLLGPSTETGSPLHF. The chain carries TRBV4-2 and TRBJ1-6; possibly TRBD1 for D (6 bases). Trimming shortened V by 4 bases and J by 9 bases, and 25 bases separated the two germline ends. The CDR3 length is 18 residues. Germline lookup yields CDR1 LGHNA and CDR2 YNFKEQ.

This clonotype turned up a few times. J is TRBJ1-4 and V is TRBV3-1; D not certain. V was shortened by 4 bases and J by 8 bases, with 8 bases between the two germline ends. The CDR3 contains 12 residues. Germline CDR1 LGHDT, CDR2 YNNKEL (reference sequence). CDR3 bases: TGTGCCAGCAGCCTCTGGAAAGAAAAACTGTTTTTT. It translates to CASSLWKEKLFF.

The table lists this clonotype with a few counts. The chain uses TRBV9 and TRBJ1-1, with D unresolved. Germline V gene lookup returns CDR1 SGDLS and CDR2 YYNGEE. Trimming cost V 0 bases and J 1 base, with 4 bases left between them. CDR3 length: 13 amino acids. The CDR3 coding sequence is TGTGCCAGCAGCGTAGCCCCGAACACTGAAGCTTTCTTT. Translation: CASSVAPNTEAFF.

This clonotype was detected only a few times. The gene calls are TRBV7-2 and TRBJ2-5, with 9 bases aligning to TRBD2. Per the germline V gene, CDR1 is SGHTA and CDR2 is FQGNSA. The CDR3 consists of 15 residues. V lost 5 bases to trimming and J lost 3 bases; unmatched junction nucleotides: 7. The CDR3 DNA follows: TGTGCCAGCAGCCCGGGACTAGCTCTAGAAGAGACCCAGTACTTC. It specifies CASSPGLALEETQYF. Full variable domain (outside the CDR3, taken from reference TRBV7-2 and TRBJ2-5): GAGVSQSPSNKVTEKGKDVELRCDPISGHTALYWYRQSLGQGLEFLIYFQGNSAPDKSGLPSDRFSAERTGGSVSTLTIQRTQQEDSAVYLCASSPGLALEETQYFGPGTRLLVL.

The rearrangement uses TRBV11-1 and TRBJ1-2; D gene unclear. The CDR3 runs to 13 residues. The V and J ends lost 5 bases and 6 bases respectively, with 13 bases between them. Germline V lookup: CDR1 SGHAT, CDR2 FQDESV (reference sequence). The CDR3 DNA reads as TGTGCCAGCAGCCTAGTTTCTTCAGATGGCTACACCTTC. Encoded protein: CASSLVSSDGYTF.

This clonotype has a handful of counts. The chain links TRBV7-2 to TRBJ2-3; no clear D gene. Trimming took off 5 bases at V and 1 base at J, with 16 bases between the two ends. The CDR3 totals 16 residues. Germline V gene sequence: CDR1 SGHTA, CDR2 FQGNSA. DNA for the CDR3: TGTGCCAGCAGCACCCGGGTCCAGTCGGGCACAGATACGCAGTATTTT. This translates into CASSTRVQSGTDTQYF.

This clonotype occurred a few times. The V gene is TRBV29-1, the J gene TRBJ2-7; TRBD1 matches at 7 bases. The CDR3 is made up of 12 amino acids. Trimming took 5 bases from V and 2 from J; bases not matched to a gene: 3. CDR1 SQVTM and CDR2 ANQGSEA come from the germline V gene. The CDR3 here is CSVTGDTYEQYF. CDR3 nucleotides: TGCAGCGTTACAGGGGACACCTACGAGCAGTACTTC.

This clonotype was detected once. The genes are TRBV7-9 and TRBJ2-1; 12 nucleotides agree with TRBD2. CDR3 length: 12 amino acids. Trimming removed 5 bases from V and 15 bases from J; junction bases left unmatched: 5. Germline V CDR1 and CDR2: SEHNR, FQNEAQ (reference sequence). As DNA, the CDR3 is TGTGCCAGCAGCCAAGGACTAGCGGGGTGGTTCTTC. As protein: CASSQGLAGWFF.

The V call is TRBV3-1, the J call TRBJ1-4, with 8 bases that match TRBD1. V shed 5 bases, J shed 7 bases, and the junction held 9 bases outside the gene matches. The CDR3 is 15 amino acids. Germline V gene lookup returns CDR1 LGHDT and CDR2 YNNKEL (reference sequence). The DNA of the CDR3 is TGTGCCAGCAGCTTGACAGGGGAAGGGAGTGAAAAACTGTTTTTT. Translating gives CASSLTGEGSEKLFF.

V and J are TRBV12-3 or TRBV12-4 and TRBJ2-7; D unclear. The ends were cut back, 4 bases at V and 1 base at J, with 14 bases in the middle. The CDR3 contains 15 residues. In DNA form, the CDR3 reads TGTGCCAGCAGTTGGGGTCGCGTCCCTTCCTACGAGCAGTACTTC. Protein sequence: CASSWGRVPSYEQYF.